Listed below are T cell receptor beta chains from one sample, sequenced in a study of control samples from healthy donors and cancer patients. The assay was immunoSEQ multiplex PCR, and TCRdb's table has in-frame clones only and misses some. The top ten clones hold under 2.5% of a sample with tens of thousands of clones, approximately 89% of them seen once. The sample was PBMCs. The receptors come from a woman in her 50s with head and neck cancer. Each CDR3 is given with its conserved first and last residue. Fields, in order: V gene, J gene, clone size, D gene, CDR3 DNA, CDR3 protein. The D gene is left open where the match is weak. Part of the rows lack a size; the others show once, few, many or a class for expanded clones.

v_call: TRBV5-1
j_call: TRBJ1-6
clone_size: -
d_call: -
cdr3_nt: TGCGCCAGCAGCTTCGGTAATGATTCACCCCTCCACTTT
cdr3_aa: CASSFGNDSPLHF

v_call: TRBV6-2/TRBV6-3
j_call: TRBJ2-2
clone_size: -
d_call: TRBD2
cdr3_nt: TGTGCCAGCAGTAAGACTAGCGGGGGGGCCGGCGGGGAGCTGTTTTTT
cdr3_aa: CASSKTSGGAGGELFF

v_call: TRBV4-1
j_call: TRBJ1-6
clone_size: -
d_call: TRBD1
cdr3_nt: TGCGCCAGCAGCCAATTCGGGACAGGGGGCCTTTCACCCCTCCACTTT
cdr3_aa: CASSQFGTGGLSPLHF

v_call: TRBV5-1
j_call: TRBJ1-1
clone_size: -
d_call: -
cdr3_nt: TGCGCCAGCAGCTTGGAAAATGGCCGGGCGGGAGCTTTCTTT
cdr3_aa: CASSLENGRAGAFF

v_call: TRBV5-1
j_call: TRBJ2-3
clone_size: -
d_call: -
cdr3_nt: TGCGCCAGCAGCTTGGAACGACTCACAGATACGCAGTATTTT
cdr3_aa: CASSLERLTDTQYF

v_call: TRBV30
j_call: TRBJ1-3
clone_size: -
d_call: -
cdr3_nt: TGTGCCTCGGACCTTTCTGCGGCTGGAAACACCATATATTTT
cdr3_aa: CASDLSAAGNTIYF

v_call: TRBV7-2
j_call: TRBJ1-2
clone_size: -
d_call: -
cdr3_nt: TGTGCCAGCACGGCCCATGCTAACTATGGCTACACCTTC
cdr3_aa: CASTAHANYGYTF

v_call: TRBV28
j_call: TRBJ1-2
clone_size: -
d_call: -
cdr3_nt: TGTGCCAGCAGTCCATCTAACTATGGCTACACCTTC
cdr3_aa: CASSPSNYGYTF

v_call: TRBV6-2/TRBV6-3
j_call: TRBJ2-3
clone_size: -
d_call: -
cdr3_nt: TGTGCCAGCAGTGCGCCCTCGCCGACTAACCAAATTAGCACAGATACGCAGTATTTT
cdr3_aa: CASSAPSPTNQISTDTQYF

v_call: TRBV29-1
j_call: TRBJ1-1
clone_size: -
d_call: -
cdr3_nt: TGCAGCGTTACAGGGCCTGGAGGAACTGAAGCTTTCTTT
cdr3_aa: CSVTGPGGTEAFF

v_call: TRBV28
j_call: TRBJ1-4
clone_size: -
d_call: TRBD1
cdr3_nt: TGTGCCAGCAGTGAACAGGGGACGAGGGAAAAACTGTTTTTT
cdr3_aa: CASSEQGTREKLFF

v_call: TRBV6-5
j_call: TRBJ2-7
clone_size: few
d_call: -
cdr3_nt: TGTGCCAGCAACTCCGGGAGCTCCTACGAGCAGTACTTC
cdr3_aa: CASNSGSSYEQYF

v_call: TRBV5-1
j_call: TRBJ2-7
clone_size: -
d_call: TRBD1
cdr3_nt: TGCGCCAGCAGCTGGATGACAGGGGTCTCCTACGAGCAGTACTTC
cdr3_aa: CASSWMTGVSYEQYF

v_call: TRBV28
j_call: TRBJ2-1
clone_size: -
d_call: -
cdr3_nt: TGTGCCAGCTTGGAGGATGCCTACAATGAGCAGTTCTTC
cdr3_aa: CASLEDAYNEQFF

v_call: TRBV7-9
j_call: TRBJ2-3
clone_size: -
d_call: -
cdr3_nt: TGTGCCAGCAGCCCCCGGGGTAGCGGAAGCACAGATACGCAGTATTTT
cdr3_aa: CASSPRGSGSTDTQYF